The entry below gives a single T cell receptor beta chain sequence along with its context. The data were produced by immunoSEQ multiplex PCR, yet TCRdb's version contains in-frame clones alone and is incomplete. The sample comprises roughly 140,000 clones, under 90% of which are singletons, and around 4.7% rests with the top ten. This sample is drawn from a study of control samples from healthy donors and cancer patients. This sequence was found in a man between 25 and 39 years old in good health. Sequenced sample: blood.

CDR3 DNA sequence: TGTGCCAGCAGCCCCCGAGGGGGGTCGGAGACCCAGTACTTC. Protein: CASSPRGGSETQYF. The chain combines TRBV3-1 (or the pseudogene TRBV3-2) with TRBJ2-5; D tentatively reads TRBD1 or TRBD2 (6 bases each). Trimming left V 4 bases short and J 5 bases short, with 14 bases between. Germline V gives CDR1 LGHDT, CDR2 YNNKEL (reference sequence). CDR3 length: 14 residues.